The 9 T cell receptor beta chains listed next were all sequenced from one sample in a study of T cells after posttransplantation cyclophosphamide. TCRdb's table, derived via immunoSEQ multiplex PCR, lists solely in-frame clones and lacks some. The sample yields 17,000 or so clones, about three quarters seen once. A marrow graft followed busulfan-fludarabine conditioning, with cyclophosphamide on days +3 and +4. The input for sequencing was CD8+ T cells sorted from PBMCs, taken just over 1,900 days after a stem cell transplant with posttransplant cyclophosphamide. These receptors originate from a female patient aged 40-49 years who received an allogeneic stem cell transplant from a related donor, was CMV-positive, and had no GVHD. The graft donor may account for some of the T cells.

This clone was recorded once. This chain connects TRBV7-6 to TRBJ1-6; the D gene is possibly TRBD1 (5 bases). CDR1 is SGHVS, CDR2 FNYEAQ, per germline. With 6 bases removed from V and 3 bases from J, the gap between germline ends came to 12 bases. The CDR3 is made up of 15 amino acids. The CDR3 loop reads CASRHTGDYNSPLHF. CDR3 DNA: TGTGCCAGCAGACATACAGGAGACTATAATTCACCCCTCCACTTT.

The chain employs TRBV7-8 and TRBJ2-1; D is uncertain. CDR1 SGHVS and CDR2 FQNEAQ come from the germline V gene. V lost 5 bases, J lost 4 bases, and 6 bases lay in between. The CDR3 runs 12 residues. This chain's CDR3 is CASSANYNEQFF. The CDR3 DNA reads as TGTGCCAGCAGCGCTAATTACAATGAGCAGTTCTTC.

The chain carries TRBV5-8 and TRBJ2-5; 10 bases agree with TRBD1. Gene TRBJ2-7 matches the end of the DNA better, so the J call may be wrong. This CDR3 region has 16 residues. Looked up from germline, CDR1 is SGHTS and CDR2 is YDEGEE. DNA for the CDR3: TGTGCCAGCAGCTTGGGCTCCGGGACAGGGGTCTACGAGCAGTACTTC. It encodes CASSLGSGTGVYEQYF.

J is TRBJ2-7 and V is TRBV7-8; D call uncertain. CDR3 size: 13 residues. Germline V gives CDR1 SGHVS, CDR2 FQNEAQ. With 4 bases removed from V and 0 bases from J, the gap between germline ends came to 7 bases. CDR3: CASSYRSSYEQYF. CDR3 in DNA: TGTGCCAGCAGCTATCGTAGCTCCTACGAGCAGTACTTC.

This chain uses TRBV11-2 with TRBJ2-7; the D gene is possibly TRBD1 (7 bases). Trimming cost V 5 bases and J 3 bases, with 17 bases left between them. CDR3 length: 15 residues. Germline V gives CDR1 SGHAT, CDR2 FQNNGV. CDR3 sequence (DNA): TGTGCCAGCAGCGTAGCCCCAGGGGGGAACTACGAGCAGTACTTC. Encoded protein: CASSVAPGGNYEQYF.

This clone showed up just a few times. V and J are TRBV7-6 and TRBJ1-1, with a possible D match to TRBD1 (5 bases). Trimming took 1 base from V and 1 from J, leaving 7 bases between them. CDR1 and CDR2 from the germline V gene are SGHVS and FNYEAQ. The CDR3 is 14 amino acids. CDR3 sequence reads: CASSLVQGNTEAFF. CDR3 in DNA: TGTGCCAGCAGCTTAGTTCAGGGGAACACTGAAGCTTTCTTT.

The J gene is TRBJ1-1, the V gene TRBV19; D ambiguous. Between the trimmed V and J ends, which lost 1 base and 1 base, there was a span of 4 bases. Germline V gives CDR1 LNHDA, CDR2 SQIVND (reference sequence). The CDR3 contains 13 residues. CDR3 in DNA: TGTGCCAGTAGTATAGCCAAGAACACTGAAGCTTTCTTT. The encoded protein is CASSIAKNTEAFF.

This clone was recorded only once. This chain uses TRBV15 with TRBJ2-7; 7 bases are shared with TRBD1. V was clipped by 3 bases and J by 2 bases; unmatched bases: 13. This CDR3 has 17 residues. CDR1 and CDR2 (germline): LNHNV, YYDKDF (reference sequence). The CDR3 here is CATSSPPGTDYPYEQYF. In DNA, the CDR3 is TGTGCCACCAGCAGCCCCCCCGGGACAGATTACCCCTACGAGCAGTACTTC.

This chain connects TRBV5-1 to TRBJ2-3; 9 nucleotides align to TRBD1. V trimming: 0 bases; J trimming: 5 bases; junction bases outside the gene matches: 4. The CDR3 contains 15 residues. Germline CDR1 SGHRS, CDR2 YFSETQ. The CDR3 sequence is CASSLDDRGGDTQYF. In nucleotides, the CDR3 is TGCGCCAGCAGCTTGGACGACAGGGGGGGAGATACGCAGTATTTT. Supplemented by reference TRBV5-1 and TRBJ2-3, the full variable domain reads KAGVTQTPRYLIKTRGQQVTLSCSPISGHRSVSWYQQTPGQGLQFLFEYFSETQRNKGNFPGRFSGRQFSNSRSEMNVSTLELGDSALYLCASSLDDRGGDTQYFGPGTRLTVL.